The rows below give T cell receptor beta chains drawn from one sample of a study of CD8+ T cells in alopecia areata. Sequenced by immunoSEQ multiplex PCR; TCRdb stores in-frame clones only, minus some. The sample includes 110,000 to 150,000 clones, approximately 56% of them seen just once. Specimen: CD8+ T cells sorted from blood. These receptors all stem from a human donor in good health. CDR3s include the opening cysteine and the closing phenylalanine or tryptophan. The D gene is left open where the match is weak. A row's size may be missing; if present it is once, few, many or a size class.

d_call | clone_size | j_call | v_call | cdr3_nt | cdr3_aa
- | - | TRBJ1-1 | TRBV25-1 | TGTGCCAGCCTCCCCGGGGGTCATAGGAACACTGAAGCTTTCTTT | CASLPGGHRNTEAFF
TRBD1 | - | TRBJ2-7 | TRBV27 | TGTGCCAGCAGTCCCTCGACAGGGGGCTACGAGCAGTACTTC | CASSPSTGGYEQYF
TRBD1 | - | TRBJ2-2 | TRBV7-9 | TGTGCCAGCAGCACACGACAGGGGGCGTCGAACACCGGGGAGCTGTTTTTT | CASSTRQGASNTGELFF
- | - | TRBJ2-7 | TRBV5-1 | TGCGCCAGCAGCTTGGGTGGCGAGCAGTACTTC | CASSLGGEQYF
- | few | TRBJ1-5 | TRBV23-1 | TGCGCCAGCAGTCCAGGGACCCATTATAGCAATCAGCCCCAGCATTTT | CASSPGTHYSNQPQHF
TRBD2 | few | TRBJ2-3 | TRBV15 | TGTGCCACCAGCAATGGGGGAGGGAGGGGAGATACGCAGTATTTT | CATSNGGGRGDTQYF
- | - | TRBJ1-1 | TRBV7-9 | TGTGCCAGCAGCAAAGAGGGATGGGCGGTGACTGACACTGAAGCTTTCTTT | CASSKEGWAVTDTEAFF
- | - | TRBJ2-1 | TRBV19 | TGTGCCAGTAGTAGGTCTGGCGGGAAATTTGAGCAGTTCTTC | CASSRSGGKFEQFF
- | - | TRBJ2-5 | TRBV27 | TGTGCCAGCAGTTTTTTTAGCTCTGGAGAGACCCAGTACTTC | CASSFFSSGETQYF
- | - | TRBJ2-5 | TRBV29-1 | TGCAGCACCGGGGCGCGGGGAGGAGAGACCCAGTACTTC | CSTGARGGETQYF
- | - | TRBJ2-7 | TRBV28 | TGTGCCAGCAGTCGGGGGACAGTTTGGGAGCAGTACTTC | CASSRGTVWEQYF
TRBD1 | - | TRBJ1-1 | TRBV6-1 | TGTGCCAGCAGTGAGACAGGGGCCCTCGGTGAAGCTTTCTTT | CASSETGALGEAFF
- | - | TRBJ2-3 | TRBV30 | TGTGCCTGGACCGGACTGACCACAGATACGCAGTATTTT | CAWTGLTTDTQYF
TRBD2 | - | TRBJ2-3 | TRBV5-4 | TGTGCCAGCAGCTCCCTGACTAGCGGAGCTGTCTTT | CASSSLTSGAVF
- | - | TRBJ2-7 | TRBV7-9 | TGTGCCAGCAGCTTAGTAAGCCCTAGCGACTACGAGCAGTACTTC | CASSLVSPSDYEQYF
- | - | TRBJ1-2 | TRBV13 | TGTGCCAGCAGCGGACCGGGAGTCTCGGATGGCTACACCTTC | CASSGPGVSDGYTF
TRBD1 | few | TRBJ2-3 | TRBV10-3 | TGTGCCATCAGTGAGGACAGGGAAGATACGCAGTATTTT | CAISEDREDTQYF
- | once | TRBJ2-1 | TRBV7-3 | TGTGCCAGCAGCTTTGGCTCTGTAAGCTCCTACAATGAGCAGTTCTTC | CASSFGSVSSYNEQFF
TRBD1 | - | TRBJ2-3 | TRBV13 | TGTGCCAGCAGCCTCCGAGACAGGGGTAGCACAGATACGCAGTATTTT | CASSLRDRGSTDTQYF
- | - | TRBJ1-4 | TRBV5-6 | TGTGCCAGCAGCCTCTGGGGGCGGACCAGAGAAAAACTGTTTTTT | CASSLWGRTREKLFF
- | - | TRBJ1-1 | TRBV2 | TGTGCCAGCACCCTGGGCTACAACACTGAAGCTTTCTTT | CASTLGYNTEAFF
- | - | TRBJ1-5 | TRBV29-1 | TGCAGCGTTGAGTTAGGGGCCAATCAGCCCCAGCATTTT | CSVELGANQPQHF
TRBD1 | - | TRBJ1-3 | TRBV29-1 | TGCAGCGTCACAGGGGCTTTCGGAAACACCATATATTTT | CSVTGAFGNTIYF
- | - | TRBJ2-7 | TRBV6-6 | TGTGCCAGCAGTTCATTAGCAGATCTCTACGAGCAGTACTTC | CASSSLADLYEQYF
TRBD1 | few | TRBJ2-2 | TRBV5-1 | TGCGCCAGCAGCTCCAACAGGGGAGCCGGGGAGCTGTTTTTT | CASSSNRGAGELFF
TRBD2 | few | TRBJ2-3 | TRBV4-2 | TGTGCCAGCAGCCAACTAGCGGGAGACACAGATACGCAGTATTTT | CASSQLAGDTDTQYF
TRBD1 | - | TRBJ1-5 | TRBV6-5 | TGTGCCAGCCCGGGACAGAGATCTCAGCCCCAGCATTTT | CASPGQRSQPQHF
- | - | TRBJ2-3 | TRBV30 | TGTGCCTGGAGTGTATTTGTCGGCGAGACAGATACGCAGTATTTT | CAWSVFVGETDTQYF
- | once | TRBJ2-2 | TRBV4-1 | TGCGCCAGCAGCCCCGGGTCCGACGGGGAGCTGTTTTTT | CASSPGSDGELFF
- | few | TRBJ2-1 | TRBV27 | TGTGCCAGTCGAAAGGGATCCTACAATGAGCAGTTCTTC | CASRKGSYNEQFF
- | - | TRBJ2-7 | TRBV28 | TGTGCCAGCAGCAGGGTTCGGGGGACCTACGAGCAGTACTTC | CASSRVRGTYEQYF
- | once | TRBJ2-2 | TRBV11-3 | TGTGCCAGCAGCTCGGGGACTGCCGGGGAGCTGTTTTTT | CASSSGTAGELFF
- | - | TRBJ2-7 | TRBV2 | TGTGCCAGCAGTCCACAGGGCCCCAGCGAGCAGTACTTC | CASSPQGPSEQYF
- | - | TRBJ2-1 | TRBV30 | TGTGCCTGGTCCCACCCGGGGTATTACAATGAGCAGTTCTTC | CAWSHPGYYNEQFF
- | - | TRBJ2-7 | TRBV27 | TGTGCCAGCAGTTTATCAGTCTCTAGTACGGCCTACGAGCAGTACTTC | CASSLSVSSTAYEQYF
TRBD2 | - | TRBJ2-5 | TRBV25-1 | TGTGCCAGCAGTGAACGACTAGCGGGAGGGCCGGAGAGAGAGACCCAGTACTTC | CASSERLAGGPERETQYF
- | - | TRBJ2-1 | TRBV29-1 | TGCAGCGTGGGGGACTGGATGGATGAGCAGTTCTTC | CSVGDWMDEQFF
TRBD1 | - | TRBJ1-2 | TRBV15 | TGTGCCACCAGCACTTCCACCGGGACAGGGGGCTTTGGCTACACCTTC | CATSTSTGTGGFGYTF
- | - | TRBJ2-3 | TRBV27 | TGTGCCAGCAGTTTGGGAGATACGCAGTATTTT | CASSLGDTQYF
- | - | TRBJ1-1 | TRBV18 | TGTGCCAGCTCACCGGTCAGGTTGAACACTGAAGCTTTCTTT | CASSPVRLNTEAFF
- | - | TRBJ2-5 | TRBV19 | TGTGCCAGTAGTATAGATCAGGTTAGCGGCGACCAAGAGACCCAGTACTTC | CASSIDQVSGDQETQYF